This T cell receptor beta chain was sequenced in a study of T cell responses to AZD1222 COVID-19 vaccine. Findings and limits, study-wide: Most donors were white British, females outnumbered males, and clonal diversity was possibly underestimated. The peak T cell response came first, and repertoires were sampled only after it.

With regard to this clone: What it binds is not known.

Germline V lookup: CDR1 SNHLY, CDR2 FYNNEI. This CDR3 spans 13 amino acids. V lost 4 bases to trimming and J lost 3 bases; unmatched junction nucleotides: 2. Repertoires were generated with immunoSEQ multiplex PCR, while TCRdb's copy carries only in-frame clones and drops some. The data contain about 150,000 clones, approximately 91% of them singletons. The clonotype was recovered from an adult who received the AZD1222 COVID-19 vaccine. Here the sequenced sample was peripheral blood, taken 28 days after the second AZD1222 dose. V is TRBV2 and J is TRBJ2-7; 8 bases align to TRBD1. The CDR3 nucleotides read TGTGCCAGCAGTGTTGACAGGGGCTACGAGCAGTACTTC. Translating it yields CASSVDRGYEQYF.